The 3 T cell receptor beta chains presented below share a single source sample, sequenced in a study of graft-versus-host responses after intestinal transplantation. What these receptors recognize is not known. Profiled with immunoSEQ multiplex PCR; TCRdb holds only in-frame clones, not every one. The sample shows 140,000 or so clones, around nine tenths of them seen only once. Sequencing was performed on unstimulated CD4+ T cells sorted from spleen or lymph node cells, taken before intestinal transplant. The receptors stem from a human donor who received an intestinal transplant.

The CDR3 region is CASLGGGEEKLFF. The CDR3 coding sequence is TGTGCCAGTCTCGGCGGGGGGGAGGAAAAACTGTTTTTT. The J gene is TRBJ1-4, the V gene TRBV6-1; weak D call: TRBD1 (5 bases). The germline V and J ends were trimmed by 9 bases and 8 bases, with 16 bases remaining between them. Per germline, CDR1 MNHNS and CDR2 SASEGT. The CDR3 runs 13 residues.

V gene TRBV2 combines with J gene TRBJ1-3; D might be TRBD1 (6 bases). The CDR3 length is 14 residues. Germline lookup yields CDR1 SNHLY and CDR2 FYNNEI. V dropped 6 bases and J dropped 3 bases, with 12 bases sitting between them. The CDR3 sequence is CASSKQGGGNTIYF. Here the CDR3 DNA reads TGTGCCAGCAGCAAACAGGGCGGTGGAAACACCATATATTTT.

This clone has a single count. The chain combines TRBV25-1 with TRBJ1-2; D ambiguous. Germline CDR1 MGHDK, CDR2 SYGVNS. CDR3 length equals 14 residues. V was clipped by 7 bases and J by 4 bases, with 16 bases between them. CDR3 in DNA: TGTGCCAGCACCAAACAGAGATTTTCCTATGGCTACACCTTC. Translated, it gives CASTKQRFSYGYTF.